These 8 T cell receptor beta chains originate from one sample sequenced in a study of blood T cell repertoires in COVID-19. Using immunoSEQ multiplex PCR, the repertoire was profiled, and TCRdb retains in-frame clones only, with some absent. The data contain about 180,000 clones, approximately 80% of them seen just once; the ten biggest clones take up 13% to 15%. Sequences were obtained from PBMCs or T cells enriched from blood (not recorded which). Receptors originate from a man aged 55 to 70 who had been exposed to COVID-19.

The CDR3 here is CSARLDGYTF. The CDR3 DNA reads TGCAGCGCCCGGCTAGATGGCTACACCTTC. V gene TRBV29-1 combines with J gene TRBJ1-2; D is unclear. V was shortened by 7 bases and J by 6 bases, with 9 bases between the two germline ends. The CDR3 covers 10 residues. The germline CDR1 and CDR2 sequences are SQVTM and ANQGSEA.

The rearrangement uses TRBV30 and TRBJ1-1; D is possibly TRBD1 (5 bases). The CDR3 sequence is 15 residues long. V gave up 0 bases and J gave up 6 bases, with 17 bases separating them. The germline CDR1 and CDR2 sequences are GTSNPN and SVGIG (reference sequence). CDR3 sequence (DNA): TGTGCCTGGAGTGTACTAATCATTGGGGGGTCTGAAGCTTTCTTT. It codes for CAWSVLIIGGSEAFF. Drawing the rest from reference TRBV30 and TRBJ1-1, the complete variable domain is SQTIHQWPATLVQPVGSPLSLECTVEGTSNPNLYWYRQAAGRGLQLLFYSVGIGQISSEVPQNLSASRPQDRQFILSSKKLLLSDSGFYLCAWSVLIIGGSEAFFGQGTRLTVV.

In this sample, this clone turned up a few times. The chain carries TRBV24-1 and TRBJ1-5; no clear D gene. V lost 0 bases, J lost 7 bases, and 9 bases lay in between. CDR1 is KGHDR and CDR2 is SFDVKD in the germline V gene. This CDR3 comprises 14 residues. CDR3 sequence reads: CATSDLKELQPQHF. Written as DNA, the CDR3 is TGTGCCACCAGTGATTTGAAGGAGTTGCAGCCCCAGCATTTT.

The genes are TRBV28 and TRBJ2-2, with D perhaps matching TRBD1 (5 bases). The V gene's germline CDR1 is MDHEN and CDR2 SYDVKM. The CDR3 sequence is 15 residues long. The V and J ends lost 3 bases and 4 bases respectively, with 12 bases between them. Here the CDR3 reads CASSLDRRGTGELFF. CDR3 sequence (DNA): TGTGCCAGCAGTTTGGATAGAAGGGGCACCGGGGAGCTGTTTTTT.

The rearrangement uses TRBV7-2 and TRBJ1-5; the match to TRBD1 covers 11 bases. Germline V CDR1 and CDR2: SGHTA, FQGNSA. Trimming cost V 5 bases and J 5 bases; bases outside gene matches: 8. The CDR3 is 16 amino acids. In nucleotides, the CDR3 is TGTGCCAGCAGCGTAAGGGGACAGGGGGGGTATCAGCCCCAGCATTTT. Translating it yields CASSVRGQGGYQPQHF.

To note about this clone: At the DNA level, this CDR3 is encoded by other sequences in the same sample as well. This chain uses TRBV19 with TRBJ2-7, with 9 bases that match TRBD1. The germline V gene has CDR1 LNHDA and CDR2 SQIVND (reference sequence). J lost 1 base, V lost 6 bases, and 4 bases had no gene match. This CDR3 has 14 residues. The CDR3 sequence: CASSIGQGSYEQYF. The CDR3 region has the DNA TGTGCCAGTAGCATTGGACAGGGGTCCTACGAGCAGTACTTC.

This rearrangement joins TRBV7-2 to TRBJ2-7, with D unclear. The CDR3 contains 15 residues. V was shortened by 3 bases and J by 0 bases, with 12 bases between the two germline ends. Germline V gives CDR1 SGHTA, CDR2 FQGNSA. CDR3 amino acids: CASSFLLSSSYEQYF. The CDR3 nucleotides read TGTGCCAGCAGCTTCCTCCTAAGTTCCTCCTACGAGCAGTACTTC.

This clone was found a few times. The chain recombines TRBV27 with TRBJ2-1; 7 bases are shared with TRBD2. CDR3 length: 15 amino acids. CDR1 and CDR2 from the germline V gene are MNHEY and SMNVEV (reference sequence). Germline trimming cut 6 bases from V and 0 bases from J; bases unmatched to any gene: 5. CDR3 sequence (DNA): TGTGCCAGCAGGGGGGGGGACGGCTCCTACAATGAGCAGTTCTTC. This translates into CASRGGDGSYNEQFF.